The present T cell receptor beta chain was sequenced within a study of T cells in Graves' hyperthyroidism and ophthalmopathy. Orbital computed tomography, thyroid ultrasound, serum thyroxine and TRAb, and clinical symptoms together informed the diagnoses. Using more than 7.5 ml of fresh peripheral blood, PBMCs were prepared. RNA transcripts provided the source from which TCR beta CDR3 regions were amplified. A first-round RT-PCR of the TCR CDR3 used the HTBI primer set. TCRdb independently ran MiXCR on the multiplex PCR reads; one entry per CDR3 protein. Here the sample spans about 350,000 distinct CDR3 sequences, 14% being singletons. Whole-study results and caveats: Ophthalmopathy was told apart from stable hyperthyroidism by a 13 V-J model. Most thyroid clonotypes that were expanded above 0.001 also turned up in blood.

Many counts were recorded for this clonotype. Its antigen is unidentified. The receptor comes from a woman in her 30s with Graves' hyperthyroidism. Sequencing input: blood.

Here the CDR3 reads CASRRQGNVPTLHF. The CDR3 nucleotides read TGTGCCAGCAGGCGACAGGGAAACGTCCCCACCCTCCACTTT. The chain is built from TRBV12-3 or TRBV12-4 and TRBJ1-6; TRBD1 matches 7 bases. The CDR3 length is 14 residues. Trimming removed 6 bases from V and 14 bases from J; junction bases left unmatched: 13.